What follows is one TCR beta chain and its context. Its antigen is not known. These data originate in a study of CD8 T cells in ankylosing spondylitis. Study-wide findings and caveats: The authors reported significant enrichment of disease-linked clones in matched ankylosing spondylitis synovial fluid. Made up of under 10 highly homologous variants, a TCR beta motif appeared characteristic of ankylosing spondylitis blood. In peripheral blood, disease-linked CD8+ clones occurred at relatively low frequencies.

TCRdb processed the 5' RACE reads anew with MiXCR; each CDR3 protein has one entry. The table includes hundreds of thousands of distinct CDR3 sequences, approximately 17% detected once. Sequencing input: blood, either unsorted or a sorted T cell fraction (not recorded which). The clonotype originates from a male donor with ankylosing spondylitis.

The CDR3 reads CSASKDWTNSPLHF. The CDR3 DNA reads TGCAGTGCTAGCAAGGACTGGACAAATTCACCCCTCCACTTT. V usage is TRBV20-1 and J usage is TRBJ1-6; weak D call: TRBD1 (5 bases). Trimming stripped 3 bases from V and 7 bases from J, with 13 bases between. There are 14 residues in the CDR3. From germline, CDR1 is DFQATT and CDR2 SNEGSKA (reference sequence).